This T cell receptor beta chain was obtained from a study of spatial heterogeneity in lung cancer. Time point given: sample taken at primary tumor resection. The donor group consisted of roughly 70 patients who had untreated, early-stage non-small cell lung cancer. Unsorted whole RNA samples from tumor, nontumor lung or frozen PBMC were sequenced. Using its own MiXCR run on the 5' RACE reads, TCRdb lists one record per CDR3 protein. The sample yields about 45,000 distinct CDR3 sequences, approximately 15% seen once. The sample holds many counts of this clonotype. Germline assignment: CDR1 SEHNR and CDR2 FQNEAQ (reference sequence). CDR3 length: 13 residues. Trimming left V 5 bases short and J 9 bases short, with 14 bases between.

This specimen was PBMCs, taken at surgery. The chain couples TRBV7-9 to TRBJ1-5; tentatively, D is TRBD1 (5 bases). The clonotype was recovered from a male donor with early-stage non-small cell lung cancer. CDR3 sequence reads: CASSPGGGGPQHF. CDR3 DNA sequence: TGTGCCAGCAGCCCCGGGGGGGGTGGGCCCCAGCATTTT.